A selection of T cell receptor beta chains follows, all from one sample in a study of breast tumors, draining lymph nodes, adjacent tissues. Each CDR3 protein gets one entry after TCRdb re-called the multiplex PCR reads with MiXCR. This table holds about 80,000 distinct CDR3 sequences, approximately 19% found once. What was sequenced was axillary lymph node tissue. Every receptor here comes from a female donor with breast cancer. Some clones in this sample may be carry-over from other donors' samples. CDR3s include the opening cysteine and the closing phenylalanine or tryptophan. The D gene is left open where the match is weak. Size is stated for part of the rows, as once, few or many counts, or as a class when the clone is expanded.

J gene: TRBJ2-3; V gene: TRBV15; CDR3 length: 18; D gene: -; clone size: many; CDR3 protein: CATSRDRGGGPSTDTQYF; CDR3 DNA: TGTGCCACCAGCAGAGATAGAGGAGGCGGTCCTAGCACAGATACGCAGTATTTT
J gene: TRBJ2-1; V gene: TRBV24-1; CDR3 length: 16; D gene: TRBD2; clone size: -; CDR3 protein: CATSDGTSGMGNEQFF; CDR3 DNA: TGTGCCACCAGTGATGGGACTAGCGGGATGGGAAATGAGCAGTTCTTC
J gene: TRBJ2-3; V gene: TRBV20-1; CDR3 length: 15; D gene: -; clone size: many; CDR3 protein: CSARRGAAGTDTQYF; CDR3 DNA: TGCAGTGCTAGACGAGGGGCCGCTGGGACAGATACGCAGTATTTT
J gene: TRBJ2-1; V gene: TRBV19; CDR3 length: 16; D gene: TRBD2; clone size: many; CDR3 protein: CASSLRGGPIYNEQFF; CDR3 DNA: TGTGCCAGTAGCCTCCGCGGGGGTCCCATTTACAATGAGCAGTTCTTC
J gene: TRBJ1-5; V gene: TRBV30; CDR3 length: 12; D gene: -; clone size: many; CDR3 protein: CAWSKGNQPQHF; CDR3 DNA: TGTGCCTGGAGTAAGGGCAATCAGCCCCAGCATTTT
J gene: TRBJ2-1; V gene: TRBV5-6; CDR3 length: 15; D gene: -; clone size: many; CDR3 protein: CASSLDGPTPNMQFF; CDR3 DNA: TGTGCCAGCAGCTTGGATGGACCGACCCCCAACATGCAGTTCTTC
J gene: TRBJ2-1; V gene: TRBV7-2; CDR3 length: 15; D gene: -; clone size: many; CDR3 protein: CASSRGGAGQDEQFF; CDR3 DNA: TGTGCCAGCAGTCGCGGTGGGGCGGGTCAGGATGAGCAGTTCTTC
J gene: TRBJ2-1; V gene: TRBV19; CDR3 length: 11; D gene: -; clone size: -; CDR3 protein: CASSMADERFF; CDR3 DNA: TGTGCCAGTAGTATGGCCGATGAGCGGTTCTTC
J gene: TRBJ2-5; V gene: TRBV4-3; CDR3 length: 15; D gene: -; clone size: many; CDR3 protein: CASSQDRFEGETQYF; CDR3 DNA: TGCGCCAGCAGCCAAGATCGGTTCGAGGGAGAGACCCAGTACTTC
J gene: TRBJ1-5; V gene: TRBV3-1; CDR3 length: 13; D gene: -; clone size: many; CDR3 protein: CASSQDGNQPQHF; CDR3 DNA: TGTGCCAGCAGCCAAGATGGGAATCAGCCCCAGCATTTT
J gene: TRBJ1-5; V gene: TRBV19; CDR3 length: 15; D gene: -; clone size: many; CDR3 protein: CASRHGTFSNQPQHF; CDR3 DNA: TGTGCCAGTCGACACGGAACATTTAGCAATCAGCCCCAGCATTTT
J gene: TRBJ2-1; V gene: TRBV20-1; CDR3 length: 14; D gene: TRBD2; clone size: many; CDR3 protein: CSASWSSGVNEQFF; CDR3 DNA: TGCAGTGCTAGTTGGTCTAGCGGGGTCAATGAGCAGTTCTTC
J gene: TRBJ2-3; V gene: TRBV4-3; CDR3 length: 14; D gene: -; clone size: many; CDR3 protein: CASSQDKSWDTQYF; CDR3 DNA: TGCGCCAGCAGCCAAGATAAATCGTGGGATACGCAGTATTTT
J gene: TRBJ2-5; V gene: TRBV7-9; CDR3 length: 12; D gene: -; clone size: many; CDR3 protein: CASSLMGETQYF; CDR3 DNA: TGTGCCAGCAGCTTAATGGGCGAGACCCAGTACTTC
J gene: TRBJ2-2; V gene: TRBV7-2; CDR3 length: 15; D gene: TRBD2; clone size: many; CDR3 protein: CASSVAGVVAGELFF; CDR3 DNA: TGTGCCAGCAGTGTAGCGGGAGTGGTGGCCGGGGAGCTGTTTTTT
J gene: TRBJ2-3; V gene: TRBV20-1; CDR3 length: 13; D gene: -; clone size: many; CDR3 protein: CSASRDSTDTQYF; CDR3 DNA: TGCAGTGCTAGTAGGGATAGCACAGATACGCAGTATTTT
J gene: TRBJ2-5; V gene: TRBV5-1; CDR3 length: 15; D gene: TRBD1; clone size: many; CDR3 protein: CASSIGTGGGETQYF; CDR3 DNA: TGCGCCAGCAGCATCGGGACAGGGGGAGGGGAGACCCAGTACTTC
J gene: TRBJ1-6; V gene: TRBV9; CDR3 length: 15; D gene: -; clone size: many; CDR3 protein: CASSALQAPYSPLHF; CDR3 DNA: TGTGCCAGCAGCGCCCTGCAGGCTCCGTATTCACCCCTCCACTTT
J gene: TRBJ2-7; V gene: TRBV20-1; CDR3 length: 13; D gene: -; clone size: many; CDR3 protein: CSASDEWVYEQYF; CDR3 DNA: TGCAGTGCTAGTGACGAATGGGTCTACGAGCAGTACTTC
J gene: TRBJ2-4; V gene: TRBV12-3/TRBV12-4; CDR3 length: 14; D gene: -; clone size: few; CDR3 protein: CASSLGGAKNIQYF; CDR3 DNA: TGTGCCAGCAGTTTGGGCGGAGCCAAAAACATTCAGTACTTC
J gene: TRBJ2-1; V gene: TRBV3-1; CDR3 length: 15; D gene: TRBD2; clone size: -; CDR3 protein: CASRQGLAGDWEQFF; CDR3 DNA: TGTGCCAGCAGGCAAGGTCTAGCGGGAGACTGGGAGCAGTTCTTC
J gene: TRBJ2-7; V gene: TRBV3-1; CDR3 length: 11; D gene: -; clone size: many; CDR3 protein: CASRHDYEQYF; CDR3 DNA: TGTGCCAGCAGACATGACTACGAGCAGTACTTC
J gene: TRBJ2-3; V gene: TRBV12-3/TRBV12-4; CDR3 length: 13; D gene: -; clone size: many; CDR3 protein: CASSLLEGGTQYF; CDR3 DNA: TGTGCCAGCAGTTTATTGGAGGGGGGCACGCAGTATTTT
J gene: TRBJ1-2; V gene: TRBV25-1; CDR3 length: 15; D gene: -; clone size: many; CDR3 protein: CASSAALGDNYGYTF; CDR3 DNA: TGTGCCAGCAGTGCCGCCCTTGGGGACAACTATGGCTACACCTTC
J gene: TRBJ2-1; V gene: TRBV5-1; CDR3 length: 16; D gene: TRBD2; clone size: many; CDR3 protein: CASSFLGTSRANEQFF; CDR3 DNA: TGCGCCAGCAGCTTTCTGGGGACTAGCCGGGCCAATGAGCAGTTCTTC
J gene: TRBJ2-1; V gene: TRBV10-3; CDR3 length: 16; D gene: TRBD2; clone size: many; CDR3 protein: CAISPVTSGRALEQFF; CDR3 DNA: TGTGCCATCAGCCCCGTCACTAGCGGGAGGGCCTTAGAGCAGTTCTTC
J gene: TRBJ2-2; V gene: TRBV6-2/TRBV6-3; CDR3 length: 15; D gene: -; clone size: few; CDR3 protein: CASSPRLGYTGELFF; CDR3 DNA: TGTGCCAGCAGCCCGCGGTTGGGATACACCGGGGAGCTGTTTTTT
J gene: TRBJ2-7; V gene: TRBV27; CDR3 length: 13; D gene: TRBD1; clone size: many; CDR3 protein: CASSSGQGFEQYF; CDR3 DNA: TGTGCCAGCAGTTCGGGACAGGGGTTCGAGCAGTACTTC
J gene: TRBJ2-7; V gene: TRBV7-2; CDR3 length: 16; D gene: -; clone size: many; CDR3 protein: CASSKGGGGPSYEQYF; CDR3 DNA: TGTGCCAGCAGCAAAGGGGGTGGCGGGCCCTCCTACGAGCAGTACTTC
J gene: TRBJ2-3; V gene: TRBV28; CDR3 length: 16; D gene: TRBD2; clone size: few; CDR3 protein: CASSGGGSSRTDTQYF; CDR3 DNA: TGTGCCAGCAGTGGGGGGGGATCGTCGAGAACCGATACGCAGTATTTT
J gene: TRBJ1-3; V gene: TRBV12-3/TRBV12-4; CDR3 length: 19; D gene: TRBD1; clone size: many; CDR3 protein: CASSIQGALSLSSGNTIYF; CDR3 DNA: TGTGCCAGCAGTATCCAGGGGGCCCTATCACTAAGCTCTGGAAACACCATATATTTT
J gene: TRBJ2-3; V gene: TRBV10-3; CDR3 length: 14; D gene: -; clone size: many; CDR3 protein: CAISESTGRGTQYF; CDR3 DNA: TGTGCCATCAGTGAGTCGACTGGCAGGGGCACGCAGTATTTT
J gene: TRBJ2-7; V gene: TRBV20-1; CDR3 length: 14; D gene: TRBD2; clone size: -; CDR3 protein: CSARGTSGSGEQYF; CDR3 DNA: TGCAGTGCAAGAGGGACTAGCGGGAGTGGCGAGCAGTACTTC
J gene: TRBJ2-3; V gene: TRBV4-2; CDR3 length: 17; D gene: -; clone size: many; CDR3 protein: CASSQARVPLATDTQYF; CDR3 DNA: TGTGCCAGCAGCCAAGCAAGGGTTCCACTCGCGACAGATACGCAGTATTTT
J gene: TRBJ2-7; V gene: TRBV13; CDR3 length: 14; D gene: TRBD2; clone size: many; CDR3 protein: CASSLTSGPYEQYF; CDR3 DNA: TGTGCCAGCAGTCTAACTAGCGGACCCTACGAGCAGTACTTC
J gene: TRBJ2-7; V gene: TRBV7-9; CDR3 length: 15; D gene: -; clone size: once; CDR3 protein: CASSPQQDISYEQYF; CDR3 DNA: TGTGCCAGCAGCCCCCAGCAGGACATTTCCTACGAGCAGTACTTC
J gene: TRBJ1-2; V gene: TRBV10-3; CDR3 length: 14; D gene: TRBD1; clone size: many; CDR3 protein: CAIGTGDEYGGYTF; CDR3 DNA: TGTGCCATAGGGACAGGGGACGAATATGGCGGCTACACCTTC
J gene: TRBJ2-7; V gene: TRBV20-1; CDR3 length: 14; D gene: -; clone size: many; CDR3 protein: CSARELVTSYEQYF; CDR3 DNA: TGCAGTGCTAGGGAGCTCGTCACCTCCTACGAGCAGTACTTC
J gene: TRBJ2-4; V gene: TRBV7-2; CDR3 length: 17; D gene: TRBD1; clone size: many; CDR3 protein: CASSRPPSLRGRDIQYF; CDR3 DNA: TGTGCCAGCAGCCGCCCACCCAGTCTCAGGGGGCGAGACATTCAGTACTTC
J gene: TRBJ2-1; V gene: TRBV15; CDR3 length: 11; D gene: -; clone size: many; CDR3 protein: CATSSGMQQFF; CDR3 DNA: TGTGCCACCAGCAGCGGCATGCAGCAGTTCTTC
J gene: TRBJ1-3; V gene: TRBV20-1; CDR3 length: 13; D gene: -; clone size: many; CDR3 protein: CSARALHGNTIYF; CDR3 DNA: TGCAGTGCTAGGGCCCTCCATGGAAACACCATATATTTT
J gene: TRBJ2-7; V gene: TRBV6-2/TRBV6-3; CDR3 length: 18; D gene: -; clone size: many; CDR3 protein: CASSYRGPTGSHRDEQYF; CDR3 DNA: TGTGCCAGCAGTTACAGGGGCCCGACAGGATCCCATAGAGACGAGCAGTACTTC
J gene: TRBJ2-2; V gene: TRBV13; CDR3 length: 14; D gene: -; clone size: many; CDR3 protein: CASSLGLEIGELFF; CDR3 DNA: TGTGCCAGCAGCTTAGGGCTAGAAATCGGGGAGCTGTTTTTT
J gene: TRBJ1-2; V gene: TRBV27; CDR3 length: 14; D gene: -; clone size: -; CDR3 protein: CASSFAGGSRSYTF; CDR3 DNA: TGTGCCAGCAGTTTTGCGGGGGGTAGTCGAAGCTACACCTTC
J gene: TRBJ2-2; V gene: TRBV5-4; CDR3 length: 16; D gene: -; clone size: -; CDR3 protein: CASSFLGAANTGELFF; CDR3 DNA: TGTGCCAGCAGCTTCTTGGGGGCTGCGAACACCGGGGAGCTGTTTTTT
J gene: TRBJ2-2; V gene: TRBV19; CDR3 length: 15; D gene: -; clone size: many; CDR3 protein: CASSIGVGGTGELFF; CDR3 DNA: TGTGCCAGTAGTATAGGTGTAGGGGGGACCGGGGAGCTGTTTTTT
J gene: TRBJ1-3; V gene: TRBV5-5; CDR3 length: 14; D gene: -; clone size: many; CDR3 protein: CASSLGASGNTIYF; CDR3 DNA: TGTGCCAGCAGCCTGGGAGCGTCTGGGAACACCATATATTTT
J gene: TRBJ2-1; V gene: TRBV6-1; CDR3 length: 12; D gene: -; clone size: many; CDR3 protein: CASSSSRNEQFF; CDR3 DNA: TGTGCCAGCAGTTCGTCCCGGAATGAGCAGTTCTTC
J gene: TRBJ2-2; V gene: TRBV7-8; CDR3 length: 15; D gene: -; clone size: many; CDR3 protein: CASSRRTDNTGELFF; CDR3 DNA: TGTGCCAGCAGCAGAAGGACAGATAACACCGGGGAGCTGTTTTTT
J gene: TRBJ2-1; V gene: TRBV7-7; CDR3 length: 13; D gene: -; clone size: -; CDR3 protein: CASSMGRAGEQFF; CDR3 DNA: TGTGCTAGCAGCATGGGCAGGGCGGGAGAGCAGTTCTTC
J gene: TRBJ2-1; V gene: TRBV7-4; CDR3 length: 16; D gene: -; clone size: -; CDR3 protein: CASSSDFFYPFNEQFF; CDR3 DNA: TGTGCCAGCAGCTCGGACTTTTTTTATCCCTTCAATGAGCAGTTCTTC
J gene: TRBJ2-7; V gene: TRBV6-5; CDR3 length: 14; D gene: TRBD2; clone size: -; CDR3 protein: CASSYLGEGNEQNF; CDR3 DNA: TGTGCCAGCAGTTACTTGGGGGAGGGGAACGAGCAGAACTTC
J gene: TRBJ2-5; V gene: TRBV4-1; CDR3 length: 14; D gene: -; clone size: many; CDR3 protein: CASSQVGYVETQYF; CDR3 DNA: TGCGCCAGCAGCCAAGTGGGTTATGTAGAGACCCAGTACTTC
J gene: TRBJ2-1; V gene: TRBV5-6; CDR3 length: 16; D gene: -; clone size: many; CDR3 protein: CASHPAERVPYNEQFF; CDR3 DNA: TGTGCCAGCCATCCTGCGGAGAGGGTCCCCTACAATGAGCAGTTCTTC